This passage covers 27 T cell receptor beta chains from one sample sequenced in a study of blood T cell repertoires in COVID-19. Assay used: immunoSEQ multiplex PCR; TCRdb lists only in-frame clones, some missing. This sample has some 100,000 clones; around 80% occur once, and the top ten carry roughly 4%. Sequences were obtained from peripheral blood. The source is a human donor in a cohort sampled during active or convalescent COVID-19.

The V call is TRBV28, the J call TRBJ1-3; D possibly corresponds to TRBD1 (6 bases). The V gene lost 6 bases and the J gene lost 7 bases, with 16 bases spanning the gap. The CDR3 extends over 14 amino acids. The germline gives CDR1 MDHEN, CDR2 SYDVKM. The CDR3 spells CASRPTGQLNTIYF. The DNA for the CDR3 is TGTGCCAGCAGACCCACTGGACAGCTGAACACCATATATTTT.

The V call is TRBV3-1 (or the pseudogene TRBV3-2), the J call TRBJ1-4; 8 bases fit TRBD1. From germline, CDR1 is LGHDT and CDR2 YNNKEL (reference sequence). V shed 0 bases, J shed 6 bases, and the junction held 6 bases outside the gene matches. CDR3 length: 16 residues. CDR3 loop: CASSQETGTGDEKLFF. DNA for the CDR3: TGTGCCAGCAGCCAAGAAACCGGGACAGGAGATGAAAAACTGTTTTTT.

The chain combines TRBV14 with TRBJ2-7; D possibly corresponds to TRBD2 (7 bases). V was cut by 2 bases and J by 6 bases, with 17 bases left in between. The CDR3 loop spans 15 amino acids. Germline V CDR1 and CDR2: SGHDN, FVKESK. CDR3 sequence (DNA): TGTGCCAGCAGCCAACAAGGCGGGGGCCTACGCGAGCAGTACTTC. This sequence encodes CASSQQGGGLREQYF.

The chain employs TRBV7-9 and TRBJ2-7, with TRBD1 matching 7 bases. V was clipped by 4 bases and J by 3 bases; unmatched bases: 3. This CDR3 is 13 amino acids long. Germline lookup yields CDR1 SEHNR and CDR2 FQNEAQ (reference sequence). CDR3 DNA sequence: TGTGCCAGCAGCTCCGGACAGGACTACGAGCAGTACTTC. Its protein product is CASSSGQDYEQYF.

The chain uses TRBV2 and TRBJ1-5; D is undetermined. This CDR3 comprises 12 residues. Germline V gene sequence: CDR1 SNHLY, CDR2 FYNNEI. V lost 1 base and J 11 bases, leaving 9 bases between the germline ends. As DNA, the CDR3 is TGTGCCAGCAGTGAAGGGGTCGGGTCCCAGCATTTT. It is translated as CASSEGVGSQHF. The full variable domain, in which reference TRBV2 and TRBJ1-5 provide the parts outside the CDR3, is EPEVTQTPSHQVTQMGQEVILRCVPISNHLYFYWYRQILGQKVEFLVSFYNNEISEKSEIFDDQFSVERPDGSNFTLKIRSTKLEDSAMYFCASSEGVGSQHFGDGTRLSIL.

The V gene is TRBV29-1, the J gene TRBJ2-1, with 12 nucleotides matching TRBD2. Trimming at V came to 0 bases and at J to 6 bases, leaving 6 bases not matched to a gene. The CDR3 contains 16 residues. Germline V gene lookup returns CDR1 SQVTM and CDR2 ANQGSEA. CDR3 sequence (DNA): TGCAGCGTTGAAGATCTGGCTAGCGGGAGGGCCAATGAGCAGTTCTTC. It translates to CSVEDLASGRANEQFF.

V is TRBV14 and J is TRBJ2-7, with TRBD2 as a possible D gene (5 bases). The CDR3 consists of 15 residues. V was shortened by 0 bases and J by 2 bases, with 11 bases between the two germline ends. The germline CDR1 and CDR2 sequences are SGHDN and FVKESK. CDR3 amino acids: CASSQDSVRAYEQYF. The CDR3 coding sequence is TGTGCCAGCAGCCAAGATAGCGTCAGAGCCTACGAGCAGTACTTC.

The rearrangement joins TRBV3-1 (or the pseudogene TRBV3-2) to TRBJ1-6; 7 bases are shared with TRBD1. Germline loops: CDR1 LGHDT, CDR2 YNNKEL (reference sequence). CDR3 length: 16 amino acids. Trimming took 1 base from V and 6 from J; bases not matched to a gene: 6. DNA for the CDR3: TGTGCCAGCAGCCAAGTCCCAAAGGGGGCTAATTCACCCCTCCACTTT. Translating it yields CASSQVPKGANSPLHF.

This CDR3 reads CASSGDFPPYEQYF. CDR3 bases: TGTGCCAGCTCCGGGGACTTCCCCCCCTACGAGCAGTACTTC. This chain links TRBV7-8 with TRBJ2-7; a possible D gene is TRBD2 (6 bases). With 8 bases removed from V and 2 bases from J, the gap between germline ends came to 16 bases. CDR3 length equals 14 residues. The V gene's germline CDR1 is SGHVS and CDR2 FQNEAQ. The entire variable domain, with the rest obtained from reference TRBV7-8 and TRBJ2-7, is as follows: GAGVSQSPRYKVAKRGQDVALRCDPISGHVSLFWYQQALGQGPEFLTYFQNEAQLDKSGLPSDRFFAERPEGSVSTLKIQRTQQEDSAVYLCASSGDFPPYEQYFGPGTRLTVT.

This clone was observed many times. The V and J genes are TRBV3-1 (or the pseudogene TRBV3-2) and TRBJ2-2; 10 nucleotides match TRBD2. CDR3 size: 18 residues. Per germline, CDR1 LGHDT and CDR2 YNNKEL (reference sequence). The junction had 4 bases not matched to a gene; V was cut back by 0 bases and J by 0 bases. The CDR3 DNA is TGTGCCAGCAGCCAAGACCCTAGCGGGGGTTCGAACACCGGGGAGCTGTTTTTT. This sequence encodes CASSQDPSGGSNTGELFF.

The chain has TRBV28 and TRBJ1-4; the match to TRBD1 covers 7 bases. CDR1 is MDHEN, CDR2 SYDVKM, per germline. The length of the CDR3 is 11 residues. The junction had 9 bases not matched to a gene; V was cut back by 6 bases and J by 17 bases. The CDR3, as DNA: TGTGCCAGCAGAACCGGGACAGATTATTTTTTT. Its translation is CASRTGTDYFF.

This chain uses TRBV11-3 with TRBJ1-1; the D is unclear. CDR3 size: 13 residues. The V gene's germline CDR1 is SGHNT and CDR2 YENEEA. Trimming removed 1 base from V and 1 base from J, with 4 bases in between. The CDR3 here is CASSLGRNTEAFF. The CDR3 DNA sequence: TGTGCCAGCAGCTTAGGCAGGAACACTGAAGCTTTCTTT. Filled out from reference TRBV11-3 and TRBJ1-1, the complete variable domain reads EAGVVQSPRYKIIEKKQPVAFWCNPISGHNTLYWYLQNLGQGPELLIRYENEEAVDDSQLPKDRFSAERLKGVDSTLKIQPAELGDSAVYLCASSLGRNTEAFFGQGTRLTVV.

The CDR3, as DNA: TGTGCCACCAGTGATTGGGGGGGTCACAGCGACAATGAGCAGTTCTTC. Amino acids: CATSDWGGHSDNEQFF. The chain carries TRBV24-1 and TRBJ2-1; 7 bases map to TRBD2. CDR3 length: 16 amino acids. V shed 2 bases, J shed 5 bases, and the junction held 8 bases outside the gene matches. Germline loops: CDR1 KGHDR, CDR2 SFDVKD.

This clone was counted between two and nine times. This chain uses TRBV28 with TRBJ1-5; 7 nucleotides match TRBD1. The CDR3 runs 19 residues. The germline gives CDR1 MDHEN, CDR2 SYDVKM. The trim removed 3 bases at V and 6 bases at J, leaving 20 bases unmatched. The CDR3, as DNA: TGTGCCAGCAGTTTTATAGGAGGGGGCTTTTTTCGTGTAATTCAGCCCCAGCATTTT. Protein sequence: CASSFIGGGFFRVIQPQHF.

The rearrangement uses TRBV2 and TRBJ2-7; the match to TRBD2 covers 13 bases. Germline values: CDR1 SNHLY, CDR2 FYNNEI. This CDR3 is 14 amino acids long. The J segment lost 12 bases and the V segment lost 3 bases, leaving 8 bases of the junction unmatched. The CDR3 DNA reads as TGTGCCAGCAGTGACAGGACTAGCGGGGGCCCCTGGTACTTC. Its translation: CASSDRTSGGPWYF.

A few counts support this clone. The chain has TRBV5-1 and TRBJ2-5, with 11 bases identical to TRBD1. This CDR3 region has 17 residues. Germline CDR1 SGHRS, CDR2 YFSETQ. With V trimmed by 5 bases and J by 5 bases, 14 bases remained unmatched. The CDR3: CASRITGTGGMFETQYF. As DNA, the CDR3 is TGCGCCAGCAGAATAACTGGGACAGGGGGGATGTTTGAGACCCAGTACTTC.

This chain uses TRBV19 with TRBJ2-2; TRBD2 matches at 12 bases. With 3 bases clipped from V and 1 base from J, the junction kept 3 bases outside the gene matches. CDR3 length: 17 amino acids. Germline loops: CDR1 LNHDA, CDR2 SQIVND (reference sequence). The chain's CDR3 is CASSIPLAGGNTGELFF. CDR3 DNA sequence: TGTGCCAGTAGTATCCCACTAGCGGGAGGGAACACCGGGGAGCTGTTTTTT.

The V and J genes are TRBV5-5 and TRBJ2-2, with D possibly matching TRBD2 (6 bases). Looked up from germline, CDR1 is SGHKS and CDR2 is YYEKEE (reference sequence). The ends were cut back, 0 bases at V and 1 base at J, with 13 bases in the middle. This CDR3 has 17 residues. The DNA for the CDR3 is TGTGCCAGCAGCTTGGGTCTTCTAGCGAGGAACACCGGGGAGCTGTTTTTT. Amino acid sequence: CASSLGLLARNTGELFF.

The chain links TRBV5-4 to TRBJ1-1, with 7 bases identical to TRBD1. Germline V gene data show CDR1 as SGHNT and CDR2 as YYREEE (reference sequence). The CDR3 spans 16 residues. The J segment lost 3 bases and the V segment lost 2 bases, leaving 10 bases of the junction unmatched. Here the CDR3 reads CASSFRNRGVDTEAFF. The CDR3 DNA reads as TGTGCCAGCAGCTTTCGGAACAGGGGAGTGGACACTGAAGCTTTCTTT.

V and J are TRBV4-1 and TRBJ1-4; TRBD1 matches at 7 bases. There are 18 residues in the CDR3. The V segment lost 2 bases and the J segment 0 bases; nucleotides outside the gene matches: 9. Per germline, CDR1 MGHRA and CDR2 YSYEKL. CDR3 sequence (DNA): TGCGCCAGCAGCCAACGTCGACAGGGAGATACAACTAATGAAAAACTGTTTTTT. Residues: CASSQRRQGDTTNEKLFF.

This chain connects TRBV27 to TRBJ2-2, with 11 bases lining up with TRBD2. The CDR3 runs to 15 residues. J lost 0 bases, V lost 8 bases, and 2 bases had no gene match. Germline V CDR1 and CDR2: MNHEY, SMNVEV (reference sequence). The CDR3 loop is CASQLAGANTGELFF. CDR3 nucleotides: TGTGCCAGCCAACTAGCGGGAGCGAACACCGGGGAGCTGTTTTTT.

The chain employs TRBV7-3 and TRBJ2-5, with 8 bases fitting TRBD2. The CDR3 is made up of 14 amino acids. The junction had 5 bases not matched to a gene; V was cut back by 5 bases and J by 3 bases. Germline loops: CDR1 SGHTA, CDR2 FQGTGA. CDR3 sequence: CASSPFSGKETQYF. The CDR3 DNA follows: TGTGCCAGCAGCCCCTTTAGCGGGAAAGAGACCCAGTACTTC.

The J gene is TRBJ2-5, the V gene TRBV19; D possibly corresponds to TRBD2 (6 bases). From germline, CDR1 is LNHDA and CDR2 SQIVND (reference sequence). The CDR3 is made up of 12 amino acids. The V and J ends lost 3 bases and 7 bases respectively, with 9 bases between them. CDR3 sequence (DNA): TGTGCCAGTAGTATCCGTAGCGGGACCCAGTACTTC. Translating it yields CASSIRSGTQYF.

The chain links TRBV9 to TRBJ2-7; a possible D gene is TRBD1 (7 bases). With 0 bases removed from V and 7 bases from J, the gap between germline ends came to 14 bases. The V gene's germline CDR1 is SGDLS and CDR2 YYNGEE. CDR3 length: 14 residues. CDR3 sequence: CASSVGGTVEEQYF. The DNA for the CDR3 is TGTGCCAGCAGCGTAGGCGGGACAGTCGAAGAGCAGTACTTC.

This chain links TRBV19 with TRBJ1-2, with D tentatively TRBD1 (5 bases). The CDR3 totals 15 residues. CDR1 and CDR2 from the germline V gene are LNHDA and SQIVND (reference sequence). Trimming shortened V by 4 bases and J by 4 bases, and 16 bases separated the two germline ends. This CDR3 is CASSTATQVLYGYTF. CDR3 bases: TGTGCCAGTAGTACGGCCACACAGGTTCTCTATGGCTACACCTTC. The variable domain in full, with the rest retrieved from reference TRBV19 and TRBJ1-2, is DGGITQSPKYLFRKEGQNVTLSCEQNLNHDAMYWYRQDPGQGLRLIYYSQIVNDFQKGDIAEGYSVSREKKESFPLTVTSAQKNPTAFYLCASSTATQVLYGYTFGSGTRLTVV.

The chain is built from TRBV9 and TRBJ1-4, with 8 nucleotides matching TRBD1. The V segment lost 3 bases and the J segment 3 bases; nucleotides outside the gene matches: 1. The CDR3 loop spans 14 amino acids. Germline values: CDR1 SGDLS, CDR2 YYNGEE. The CDR3 protein is CASSATGANEKLFF. CDR3 sequence (DNA): TGTGCCAGCAGCGCGACAGGGGCTAATGAAAAACTGTTTTTT.

The J gene is TRBJ2-5, the V gene TRBV7-2; D not certain. The V gene lost 5 bases and the J gene lost 7 bases, with 11 bases spanning the gap. Per the germline V gene, CDR1 is SGHTA and CDR2 is FQGNSA. This CDR3 contains 12 residues. The CDR3 reads CASSVAAGTQYF. CDR3 coding DNA: TGTGCCAGCAGCGTCGCGGCTGGGACCCAGTACTTC.